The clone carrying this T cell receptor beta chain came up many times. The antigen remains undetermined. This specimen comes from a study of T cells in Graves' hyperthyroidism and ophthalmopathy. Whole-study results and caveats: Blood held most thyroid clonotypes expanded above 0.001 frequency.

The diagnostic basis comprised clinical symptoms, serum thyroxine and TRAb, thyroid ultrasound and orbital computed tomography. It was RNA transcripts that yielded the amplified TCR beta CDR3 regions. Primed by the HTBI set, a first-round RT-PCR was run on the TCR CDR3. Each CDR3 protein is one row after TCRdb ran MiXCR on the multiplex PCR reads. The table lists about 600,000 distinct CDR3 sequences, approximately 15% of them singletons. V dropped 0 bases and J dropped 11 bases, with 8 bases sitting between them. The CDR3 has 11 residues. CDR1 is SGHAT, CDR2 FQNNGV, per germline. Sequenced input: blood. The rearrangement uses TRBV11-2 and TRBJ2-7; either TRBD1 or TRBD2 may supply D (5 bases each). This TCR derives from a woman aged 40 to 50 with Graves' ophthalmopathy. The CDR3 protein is CASSLDQGEYF. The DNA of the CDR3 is TGTGCCAGCAGCTTAGATCAGGGAGAGTACTTC.